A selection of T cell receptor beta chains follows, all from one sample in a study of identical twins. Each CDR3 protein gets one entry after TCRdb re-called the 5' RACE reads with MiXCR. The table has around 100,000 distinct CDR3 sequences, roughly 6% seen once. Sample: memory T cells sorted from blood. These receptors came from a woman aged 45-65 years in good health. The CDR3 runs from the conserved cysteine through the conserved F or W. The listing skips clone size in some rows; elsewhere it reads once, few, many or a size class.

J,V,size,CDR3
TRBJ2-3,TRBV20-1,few,CSARTGKRSTDTQYF
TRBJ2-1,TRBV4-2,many,CASSQSRDSNNEQFF
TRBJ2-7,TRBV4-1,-,CASSPTGTGGGFVGQYF
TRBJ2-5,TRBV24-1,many,CAPDFEPGQGIQGGVWETQYF
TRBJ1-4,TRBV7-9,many,CASSYLYEKLFF
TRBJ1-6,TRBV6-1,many,CASSTTGTNSPLHF
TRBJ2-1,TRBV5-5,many,CASSILQGSASYNEQFF
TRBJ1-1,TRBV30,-,CAWSQAGRVRTEAFF
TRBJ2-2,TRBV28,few,CASRGTSGSTGELFF
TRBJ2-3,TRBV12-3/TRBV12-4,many,CASTLGGGGTDTQYF
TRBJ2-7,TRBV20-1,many,CSALTGLSSYEQYF
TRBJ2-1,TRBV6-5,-,CASRKRGGQYNEQFF
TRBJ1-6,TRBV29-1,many,CSVPAGTGSNSPLHF
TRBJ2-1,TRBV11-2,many,CASSSGLAGGPNEQFF
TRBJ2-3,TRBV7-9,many,CASSLLGGTDTQYF
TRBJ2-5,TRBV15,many,CATSRDGSLWTQYF
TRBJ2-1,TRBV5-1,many,CASSLGKVADEQFF
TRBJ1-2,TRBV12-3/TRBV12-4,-,CASSTRGGEFGYTF
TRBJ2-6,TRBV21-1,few,CASSKRGISGANVLTF
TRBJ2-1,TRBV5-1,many,CASSLALNEQFF
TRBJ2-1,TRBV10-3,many,CAITRSGQGTDEQFF
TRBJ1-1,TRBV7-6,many,CASSLEWDTEAFF
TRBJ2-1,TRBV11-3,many,CASSMGLASDEQFF
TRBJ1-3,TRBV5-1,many,CASSSGQGLGPSGNTIYF
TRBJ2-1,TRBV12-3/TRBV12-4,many,CASSLISRDNEQFF
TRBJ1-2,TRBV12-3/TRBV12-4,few,CASSPRANYGYTF
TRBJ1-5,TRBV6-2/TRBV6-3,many,CATSGINQPQHF
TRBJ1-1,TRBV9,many,CASSVGDSNTEAFF
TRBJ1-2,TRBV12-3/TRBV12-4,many,CASSPRLHPRKTNYGYTF
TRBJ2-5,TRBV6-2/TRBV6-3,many,CASRERETQYF
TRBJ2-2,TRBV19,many,CASSIASTLTGELFF
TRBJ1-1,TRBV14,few,CASSRRTGNEAFF
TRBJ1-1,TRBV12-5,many,CASGLVGMNTEAFF
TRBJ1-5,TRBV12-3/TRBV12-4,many,CASSHDRVNQPQHF
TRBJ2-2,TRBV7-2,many,CASSLGTGRNTGELFF
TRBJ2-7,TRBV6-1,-,CASSGTRTTGNEQYF
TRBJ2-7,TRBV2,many,CASDKSRTPPYEQYF
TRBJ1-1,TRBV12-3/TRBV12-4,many,CASRRGAEAFF
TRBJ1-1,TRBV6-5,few,CASRRQMNTEAFF
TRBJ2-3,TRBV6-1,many,CASKRSTDTQYF
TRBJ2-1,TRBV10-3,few,CAAGTGTYNEQFF
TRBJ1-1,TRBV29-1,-,CSGLRQGFTEAFF
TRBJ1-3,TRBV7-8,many,CASSPPLRHGGNTIYF
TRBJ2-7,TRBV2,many,CASSPGGTAIGGQYF
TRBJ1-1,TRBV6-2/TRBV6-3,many,CASSDPHPAPNTEAFF
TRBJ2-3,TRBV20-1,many,CSANPFRSTDTQYF
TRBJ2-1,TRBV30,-,CAWSADVEQFF
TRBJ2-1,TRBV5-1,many,CASSLGTLAGVASYNEQFF
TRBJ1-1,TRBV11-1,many,CASSTRGVGRGNTEAFF